A single sample gave rise to the 22 T cell receptor beta chains below, sequenced in a study of vaccination effects on CD4 cells after COVID-19. Produced via immunoSEQ multiplex PCR; TCRdb's table is partial and in-frame only. The table has about 61,000 clones, 73% seen once. No antigen has been identified for these receptors. In the ViraFEST assay, antigen-specific CD4+ clonotypes were identified by expansion after peptide-pool stimulation. Having been cultured for around nine days, the cells underwent CD4+ T cell isolation. Participants received two doses of either the BNT162b2 or mRNA-1273 vaccine. Sequencing used CD4+ T cells from PBMCs cultured with HCoV-229E spike peptides, obtained after COVID-19 vaccination. These receptors came from a human donor who received a COVID-19 vaccine.

The J gene is TRBJ2-3, the V gene TRBV12-5; the match to TRBD1 covers 9 bases. Germline V gene data show CDR1 as LGHNT and CDR2 as FRNRAP. With 3 bases clipped from V and 0 bases from J, the junction kept 4 bases outside the gene matches. The CDR3 totals 16 residues. CDR3 coding DNA: TGTGCTAGTGGTTTCGGACAGGGGCTGAGCACAGATACGCAGTATTTT. Its translation is CASGFGQGLSTDTQYF.

This sequence joins TRBV3-1 (or the pseudogene TRBV3-2) and TRBJ2-7, with a tentative D call TRBD1 (7 bases). The CDR3 has 12 amino acids. In germline, CDR1 is LGHDT, CDR2 YNNKEL (reference sequence). The V end lost 4 bases, the J end lost 6 bases, and 10 bases lay between the germline ends. CDR3 in amino acids: CASSLQGGEQYV. The CDR3 nucleotides are TGTGCCAGCAGCCTCCAGGGGGGCGAGCAGTACGTC.

The chain has TRBV9 and TRBJ1-4, with D possibly matching TRBD1 (5 bases). The CDR3 runs to 16 residues. V was cut by 3 bases and J by 4 bases, with 16 bases left in between. Germline-derived CDR1 and CDR2 are SGDLS and YYNGEE. CDR3 DNA sequence: TGTGCCAGCAGCGACGGGGAGGGGTCGTATAATGAAAAACTGTTTTTT. Amino acid sequence: CASSDGEGSYNEKLFF. Using reference TRBV9 and TRBJ1-4 for the parts outside the CDR3, the full variable domain is DSGVTQTPKHLITATGQRVTLRCSPRSGDLSVYWYQQSLDQGLQFLIQYYNGEERAKGNILERFSAQQFPDLHSELNLSSLELGDSALYFCASSDGEGSYNEKLFFGSGTQLSVL.

This chain joins TRBV7-2 and TRBJ2-1; 10 nucleotides align to TRBD2. Trimming at V came to 3 bases and at J to 8 bases, leaving 10 bases not matched to a gene. The CDR3 length is 16 residues. Per germline, CDR1 SGHTA and CDR2 FQGNSA. CDR3 DNA: TGTGCCAGCAGCTTCAGAGCGGGGGGGCTTACGCATGAGCAGTTCTTC. It translates to CASSFRAGGLTHEQFF.

The V gene is TRBV13, the J gene TRBJ2-5; 8 bases align to TRBD2. Germline V gene sequence: CDR1 PRHDT, CDR2 FYEKMQ (reference sequence). The CDR3 has 15 residues. V gave up 4 bases and J gave up 5 bases; unmatched junction bases: 9. The CDR3 nucleotides are TGTGCCAGCAGCTGGAACCGGGGGGGCCGGGAGACCCAGTACTTC. This sequence encodes CASSWNRGGRETQYF.

The chain couples TRBV7-2 to TRBJ2-7, with TRBD2 identical over 9 bases. The V gene's germline CDR1 is SGHTA and CDR2 FQGNSA. J lost 2 bases, V lost 3 bases, and 5 bases had no gene match. The CDR3 runs 15 residues. In nucleotides, the CDR3 is TGTGCCAGCAGCTTGCTAGCGGGGCAACCCTACGAGCAGTACGTC. It translates to CASSLLAGQPYEQYV.

V gene TRBV7-2 combines with J gene TRBJ2-3, with TRBD2 matching 10 bases. Germline CDR1 SGHTA, CDR2 FQGNSA. The CDR3 contains 16 residues. Trimming took 1 base from V and 0 from J; bases not matched to a gene: 1. The CDR3: CASSLGLAGSTDTQYF. CDR3 DNA sequence: TGTGCCAGCAGCTTAGGACTAGCGGGCAGCACAGATACGCAGTATTTT.

This rearrangement joins TRBV7-8 to TRBJ2-3, with TRBD2 identical over 11 bases. Losses at the gene ends were 3 bases for V and 5 bases for J; bases not matched to a gene: 1. CDR1 is SGHVS, CDR2 FQNEAQ, per germline. The CDR3 has 14 residues. CDR3 sequence reads: CASSLGTSGDTQYF. For the CDR3, the DNA is TGTGCCAGCAGCTTGGGGACTAGCGGAGATACGCAGTATTTT.

The CDR3 loop is CASSLNGLETQYF. Here the CDR3 DNA reads TGTGCCAGCAGCTTAAACGGGTTGGAGACCCAGTACTTC. V gene TRBV7-3 combines with J gene TRBJ2-5; D gene unclear. This CDR3 is built from 13 residues. Trimming shortened V by 1 base and J by 5 bases, and 8 bases separated the two germline ends. CDR1 is SGHTA, CDR2 FQGTGA, per germline.

The V and J genes are TRBV5-1 and TRBJ2-2; no reliable D call. V was shortened by 1 base and J by 0 bases, with 10 bases between the two germline ends. The CDR3 contains 16 residues. CDR1 SGHRS and CDR2 YFSETQ come from the germline V gene. For the CDR3, the DNA is TGCGCCAGCAGCTTGCCACTGAAGTCGAACACCGGGGAGCTGTTTTTT. It encodes CASSLPLKSNTGELFF.

This clone was seen more than once but under ten times. V usage is TRBV7-2 and J usage is TRBJ1-1; a possible D gene is TRBD1 (5 bases). Germline V CDR1 and CDR2: SGHTA, FQGNSA. The CDR3 runs 17 residues. Trimming cost V 0 bases and J 5 bases, with 19 bases left between them. The CDR3 region is CASSLASRGPYPTEAFF. DNA for the CDR3: TGTGCCAGCAGCTTAGCGTCAAGGGGCCCTTACCCAACTGAAGCTTTCTTT.

In this sample, this clone turned up a few times. The chain carries TRBV7-9 and TRBJ1-1, with TRBD1 as a possible D gene (6 bases). Germline CDR1 reads SEHNR; CDR2 reads FQNEAQ (reference sequence). CDR3 length: 15 residues. Trimming cost V 7 bases and J 0 bases, with 15 bases left between them. The CDR3 here is CASTDRAGVNTEAFF. DNA for the CDR3: TGTGCCAGCACCGACCGGGCAGGGGTGAACACTGAAGCTTTCTTT.

V is TRBV3-1 (or the pseudogene TRBV3-2) and J is TRBJ1-2; D may be TRBD1 (5 bases). Germline CDR1 reads LGHDT; CDR2 reads YNNKEL (reference sequence). The CDR3 runs to 15 residues. V was pared by 7 bases and J by 9 bases, with 24 bases between. The CDR3 loop is CASNSHPEGDLSYTF. The CDR3 bases are TGTGCCAGCAACTCCCACCCAGAAGGGGATCTGAGCTACACCTTC.

This clone is deemed medium-sized. The chain has TRBV7-3 and TRBJ1-3; D ambiguous. V shed 4 bases and J shed 4 bases, with 14 bases lying between them. CDR3 length equals 15 residues. CDR1 and CDR2 from the germline V gene are SGHTA and FQGTGA. CDR3 region: CASSSYTEAGNTIYF. CDR3 sequence (DNA): TGTGCCAGCAGCTCTTACACCGAGGCCGGAAACACCATATATTTT.

V usage is TRBV7-2 and J usage is TRBJ2-5; D is undetermined. V lost 3 bases and J 2 bases, leaving 7 bases between the germline ends. CDR3 length equals 13 residues. The germline CDR1 and CDR2 sequences are SGHTA and FQGNSA. The CDR3 protein is CASSLRIQETQYF. CDR3 in DNA: TGTGCCAGCAGCTTGCGGATTCAAGAGACCCAGTACTTC.

This rearrangement joins TRBV18 to TRBJ1-3; D is unresolved. The CDR3 runs to 12 residues. The germline CDR1 and CDR2 sequences are KGHSH and LQKENI. The V end lost 2 bases, the J end lost 8 bases, and 7 bases lay between the germline ends. The CDR3 loop reads CASSPGSDTIYF. The CDR3 DNA sequence: TGTGCCAGCTCACCAGGCTCGGACACCATATATTTT.

CDR3 DNA: TGCGCCAGCAGCATTAGCTGGGGAAATGAGCAGTTCTTC. It is translated as CASSISWGNEQFF. The J gene is TRBJ2-1, the V gene TRBV5-1; D unresolved. V was pared by 4 bases and J by 7 bases, with 12 bases between. The CDR3 spans 13 residues. From germline, CDR1 is SGHRS and CDR2 YFSETQ. The full variable domain, its missing parts supplied by reference TRBV5-1 and TRBJ2-1, is KAGVTQTPRYLIKTRGQQVTLSCSPISGHRSVSWYQQTPGQGLQFLFEYFSETQRNKGNFPGRFSGRQFSNSRSEMNVSTLELGDSALYLCASSISWGNEQFFGPGTRLTVL.

This clone was counted only a few times. V and J are TRBV30 and TRBJ1-1; 7 bases line up with TRBD1. The CDR3 covers 15 residues. With V trimmed by 3 bases and J by 2 bases, 9 bases remained unmatched. Germline V lookup: CDR1 GTSNPN, CDR2 SVGIG (reference sequence). Here the CDR3 DNA reads TGTGCCTGGAGACGCCGGGACAGTCATAACACTGAAGCTTTCTTT. Its protein product is CAWRRRDSHNTEAFF.

This clone appeared a few times. The chain links TRBV7-3 to TRBJ2-2; D tentatively fits TRBD1 or TRBD2 (5 bases each). The CDR3 contains 14 residues. Germline V lookup: CDR1 SGHTA, CDR2 FQGTGA. V was shortened by 10 bases and J by 0 bases, with 12 bases between the two germline ends. DNA for the CDR3: TGTGCCACAACCCCGGGACCGAACACCGGGGAGCTGTTTTTT. It is translated as CATTPGPNTGELFF.

The chain carries TRBV10-3 and TRBJ2-3; 10 bases agree with TRBD2. Per the germline V gene, CDR1 is ENHRY and CDR2 is SYGVKD. CDR3 length: 17 amino acids. After removal of 0 bases from V and 1 base from J, the junction contained 4 bases not matched to a gene. Here the CDR3 DNA reads TGTGCCATCAGTGAGTCTCGTGGACTAGCGGGCACAGATACGCAGTATTTT. This encodes CAISESRGLAGTDTQYF.

This clone was observed a single time. The chain carries TRBV2 and TRBJ1-5; D may be TRBD1 (5 bases). The CDR3 extends over 15 amino acids. Germline V lookup: CDR1 SNHLY, CDR2 FYNNEI. V was shortened by 1 base and J by 4 bases, with 11 bases between the two germline ends. The CDR3 DNA follows: TGTGCCAGCAGTGAAGGTTGGGCAGGGAATCAGCCCCAGCATTTT. Protein: CASSEGWAGNQPQHF.

The V and J genes are TRBV21-1 and TRBJ2-5. TRBV21-1 is given as a pseudogene. This CDR3 has 14 amino acids. The CDR3 coding sequence is TGTGCCAGCAGCAATGAGGGGTACTCAGAGACCCAGTACTTC. Encoded protein: CASSNEGYSETQYF.